This TCR beta chain was retrieved from a study of T cell responses to AZD1222 COVID-19 vaccine. Findings and caveats of the study: It was only after the peak T cell response that any repertoires were sampled. White British ancestry dominated among donors, who included more females, and clonal diversity was possibly underestimated. Among vaccine-associated CD4 TCRs, coverage spanned spike, with dominance at 160-218 and 743-854.

Here immunoSEQ multiplex PCR was the method, and the copy in TCRdb shows in-frame clones only, minus some. The repertoire holds around 80,000 clones, with approximately 85% as singletons. Trimming shortened V by 4 bases and J by 4 bases, and 12 bases separated the two germline ends. Germline lookup yields CDR1 SGHRS and CDR2 YFSETQ. The length of the CDR3 is 14 residues. With respect to this clone: As yet, its antigen is unknown.

Second-dose intervals near 4 or 12 weeks were combined. The TCR was taken from an adult who received the AZD1222 COVID-19 vaccine. The source was peripheral blood, collected 28 days after the second AZD1222 dose. The V gene is TRBV5-1, the J gene TRBJ1-3; a weak D match, TRBD1 (5 bases). DNA for the CDR3: TGCGCCAGCAGCCCCGGCCAGGGAGGAAACACCATATATTTT. As protein: CASSPGQGGNTIYF.